This T cell receptor (beta chain) appears in the sequencing data of a study of blood T cell repertoires in COVID-19. Germline values: CDR1 LNHDA, CDR2 SQIVND (reference sequence). The CDR3 sequence is 14 residues long. Trimming removed 9 bases from V and 2 bases from J; junction bases left unmatched: 6. Sequencing was performed with immunoSEQ multiplex PCR; in TCRdb, only in-frame clones are kept and a portion is missing. The sample has tens of thousands of clones, 60% to 85% seen once. The chain employs TRBV19 and TRBJ1-1, with 10 bases that match TRBD1. Source material: peripheral blood. This receptor was obtained from a man in his 70s with acute or convalescent COVID-19. Here the CDR3 DNA reads TGTGCCAGCACGGACAGGGGGACCAACACTGAAGCTTTCTTT. This translates into CASTDRGTNTEAFF. The variable domain in full, completed from reference TRBV19 and TRBJ1-1, reads DGGITQSPKYLFRKEGQNVTLSCEQNLNHDAMYWYRQDPGQGLRLIYYSQIVNDFQKGDIAEGYSVSREKKESFPLTVTSAQKNPTAFYLCASTDRGTNTEAFFGQGTRLTVV.